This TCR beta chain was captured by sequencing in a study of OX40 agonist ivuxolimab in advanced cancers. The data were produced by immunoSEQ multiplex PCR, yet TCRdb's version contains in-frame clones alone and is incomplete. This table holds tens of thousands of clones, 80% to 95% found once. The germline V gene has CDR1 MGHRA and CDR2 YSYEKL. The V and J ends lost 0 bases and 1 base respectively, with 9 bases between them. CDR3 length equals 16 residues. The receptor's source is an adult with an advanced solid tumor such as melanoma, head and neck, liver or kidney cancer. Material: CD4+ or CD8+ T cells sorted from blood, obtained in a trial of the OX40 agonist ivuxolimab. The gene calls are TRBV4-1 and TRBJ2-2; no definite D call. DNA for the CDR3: TGCGCCAGCAGCCAAGAAGGGTCCGTGAACACCGGGGAGCTGTTTTTT. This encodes CASSQEGSVNTGELFF.